The 9 T cell receptor beta chains below were found in one sample sequenced in a study of T cell responses to AZD1222 COVID-19 vaccine. Generated by immunoSEQ multiplex PCR, the TCRdb table keeps only in-frame clones and is missing some. The data show about 97,000 clones, about 82% seen once. Material: peripheral blood, obtained on day 0 of AZD1222 vaccination. These receptors came from an adult in good health.

The V gene is TRBV10-3, the J gene TRBJ2-2; 11 nucleotides agree with TRBD1. Germline lookup yields CDR1 ENHRY and CDR2 SYGVKD. The CDR3 length is 18 residues. The J segment lost 6 bases and the V segment lost 3 bases, leaving 12 bases of the junction unmatched. The DNA for the CDR3 is TGTGCCATCAGTGACCAACTCTCCCGGGACAGGGGGGCCGGGGAGCTGTTTTTT. It is translated as CAISDQLSRDRGAGELFF.

The CDR3 DNA is TGTGCCAGCAGCGTAGGGACAGGGCCTTTTGGTGACGAGCAGTACTTC. Amino acid sequence: CASSVGTGPFGDEQYF. The chain uses TRBV9 and TRBJ2-7; 8 bases fit TRBD1. The CDR3 spans 16 residues. Germline V gene lookup returns CDR1 SGDLS and CDR2 YYNGEE. V lost 0 bases, J lost 5 bases, and 10 bases stayed unmatched. The full variable domain, its missing parts supplied by reference TRBV9 and TRBJ2-7, is DSGVTQTPKHLITATGQRVTLRCSPRSGDLSVYWYQQSLDQGLQFLIQYYNGEERAKGNILERFSAQQFPDLHSELNLSSLELGDSALYFCASSVGTGPFGDEQYFGPGTRLTVT.

V usage is TRBV28 and J usage is TRBJ1-1; TRBD1 might be the D (6 bases). Trimming stripped 2 bases from V and 1 base from J, with 11 bases between. Germline assignment: CDR1 MDHEN and CDR2 SYDVKM. This CDR3 has 15 residues. The CDR3 sequence is CASSLQGTPNTEAFF. The CDR3, as DNA: TGTGCCAGCAGTTTACAGGGGACACCGAACACTGAAGCTTTCTTT.

The chain carries TRBV27 and TRBJ1-1; possibly TRBD1 for D (5 bases). The CDR3 is 13 residues long. CDR1 and CDR2 (germline): MNHEY, SMNVEV (reference sequence). V was clipped by 2 bases and J by 6 bases, with 10 bases between them. The CDR3 sequence is CASSLRQGAEAFF. DNA of the CDR3: TGTGCCAGCAGTTTACGGCAGGGCGCTGAAGCTTTCTTT.

The gene calls are TRBV9 and TRBJ1-2; D not certain. Trimming pared 2 bases from V and 0 bases from J, leaving 11 bases between. This CDR3 has 15 residues. CDR1 and CDR2 from the germline V gene are SGDLS and YYNGEE. CDR3 sequence: CASSVSSSPNYGYTF. The CDR3, as DNA: TGTGCCAGCAGCGTTTCTTCCAGTCCTAACTATGGCTACACCTTC.

The V call is TRBV7-9, the J call TRBJ2-2, with a possible D match to TRBD1 (5 bases). Germline-derived CDR1 and CDR2 are SEHNR and FQNEAQ (reference sequence). Trimming pared 2 bases from V and 6 bases from J, leaving 7 bases between. There are 13 residues in the CDR3. CDR3 nucleotide sequence: TGTGCCAGCAGCTTAAGGGGTCCCGGGGAGCTGTTTTTT. Residues: CASSLRGPGELFF.

The chain combines TRBV4-1 with TRBJ2-7; 8 bases map to TRBD1. The germline gives CDR1 MGHRA, CDR2 YSYEKL. With V trimmed by 1 base and J by 4 bases, 6 bases remained unmatched. CDR3 length: 15 amino acids. The CDR3 here is CASSQGTGKPYEQYF. In nucleotides, the CDR3 is TGCGCCAGCAGCCAAGGGACAGGGAAACCTTACGAGCAGTACTTC.

The gene calls are TRBV7-2 and TRBJ2-5, with D uncertain. This CDR3 comprises 12 residues. Germline V gene sequence: CDR1 SGHTA, CDR2 FQGNSA. V shed 5 bases and J shed 0 bases, with 4 bases lying between them. CDR3: CASSLNQETQYF. DNA of the CDR3: TGTGCCAGCAGCCTTAACCAAGAGACCCAGTACTTC.

The chain carries TRBV19 and TRBJ1-1; D not certain. The germline V gene encodes CDR1 LNHDA and CDR2 SQIVND (reference sequence). This CDR3 region has 18 residues. The V end lost 0 bases, the J end lost 1 base, and 18 bases lay between the germline ends. DNA of the CDR3: TGTGCCAGTAGTATAGATGAAAGGAGACCAGAAGGGAACACTGAAGCTTTCTTT. Protein sequence: CASSIDERRPEGNTEAFF.